Each of the 10 T cell receptor beta chains below was sequenced from the same sample in a study of CXCR3-negative and CXCR3-positive naive CD8 T cells. Study-wide findings and caveats: CXCR3-positive naive cells had TRB CDR3s that were more hydrophobic than CXCR3-negative naive cells had.

Their antigens remain unidentified. The TRB libraries of cDNA were built by UMI-labeled 5' RACE. TCRdb re-called the 5' RACE reads and catalogs CDR3 proteins one per entry, DNA excluded. Its listing shows roughly 120,000 distinct CDR3 sequences. Material for sequencing was naive CXCR3+ CD8+ T cells from blood. Subset reported: CD45RO-CCR7+CD27+CD95- naive CD8+ T cells expressing CXCR3 (TNR3+). Receptors were obtained from a human donor in good health. Some clones in this sample may be carry-over from other donors' samples.

The chain recombines TRBV30 with TRBJ2-1; TCRdb picks TRBD2, but there is no DNA to check that call. Germline assignment: CDR1 GTSNPN and CDR2 SVGIG (reference sequence). This CDR3 contains 14 residues. CDR3 loop: CAWSTSGTYNEQFF.

This rearrangement joins TRBV4-1 to TRBJ1-5; with no DNA, the TCRdb D assignment of TRBD1 cannot be verified. This CDR3 has 14 residues. Per the germline V gene, CDR1 is MGHRA and CDR2 is YSYEKL. The chain's CDR3 is CASSQLGGRQPQHF.

This sequence joins TRBV7-9 and TRBJ2-5; TCRdb calls TRBD2, which cannot be checked without DNA. Germline values: CDR1 SEHNR, CDR2 FQNEAQ (reference sequence). This CDR3 comprises 15 residues. CDR3 residues: CASSSSLAGQETQYF.

The chain combines TRBV27 with TRBJ1-1; TCRdb gives TRBD1 as the D gene, but with no DNA this cannot be confirmed. Looked up from germline, CDR1 is MNHEY and CDR2 is SMNVEV (reference sequence). The CDR3 extends over 14 amino acids. CDR3 in amino acids: CASSRGQLNTEAFF.

The chain joins TRBV19 to TRBJ2-1; TCRdb proposes TRBD2, but this gene call is untestable without DNA. The CDR3 runs 14 residues. CDR1 and CDR2 (germline): LNHDA, SQIVND (reference sequence). CDR3 protein: CASATSGGNNEQFF.

The chain combines TRBV29-1 with TRBJ2-3; TCRdb gives TRBD1 as the D gene, but with no DNA this cannot be confirmed. The germline gives CDR1 SQVTM, CDR2 ANQGSEA. The CDR3 contains 13 residues. CDR3 amino acids: CSVTGGLADTQYF.

The V gene is TRBV7-9, the J gene TRBJ2-3; as DNA is missing, the TRBD1 call by TCRdb cannot be tested. Germline loops: CDR1 SEHNR, CDR2 FQNEAQ (reference sequence). CDR3 length: 12 residues. This CDR3 reads CASSWTPGTQYF.

CDR3 loop: CASSSTGTSYNEQFF. The chain uses TRBV12-3 or TRBV12-4 and TRBJ2-1; TCRdb selects TRBD1, and the lack of DNA leaves this call unchecked. The CDR3 loop spans 15 amino acids.

This chain connects TRBV7-9 to TRBJ2-7; TCRdb lists TRBD2, though no DNA is available to test this call. From germline, CDR1 is SEHNR and CDR2 FQNEAQ (reference sequence). The CDR3 length is 14 residues. CDR3 region: CASSSPSLSYEQYF.

V and J are TRBV14 and TRBJ2-1; with no DNA, the TCRdb D assignment of TRBD1 cannot be verified. Germline V gene sequence: CDR1 SGHDN, CDR2 FVKESK. This CDR3 contains 11 residues. CDR3 region: CASSQGGEQFF.